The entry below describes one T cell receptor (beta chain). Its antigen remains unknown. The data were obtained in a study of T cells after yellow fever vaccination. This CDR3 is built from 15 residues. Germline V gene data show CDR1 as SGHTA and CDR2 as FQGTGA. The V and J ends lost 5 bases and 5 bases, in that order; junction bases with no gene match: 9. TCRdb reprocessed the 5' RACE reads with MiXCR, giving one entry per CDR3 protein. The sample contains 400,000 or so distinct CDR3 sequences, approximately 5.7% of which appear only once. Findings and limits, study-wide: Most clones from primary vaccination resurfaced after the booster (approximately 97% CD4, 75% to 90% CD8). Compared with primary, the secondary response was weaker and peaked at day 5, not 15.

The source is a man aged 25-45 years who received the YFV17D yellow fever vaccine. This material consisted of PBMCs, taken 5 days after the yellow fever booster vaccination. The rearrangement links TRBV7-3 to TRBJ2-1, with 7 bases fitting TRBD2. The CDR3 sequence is CASSLELAVNNEQFF. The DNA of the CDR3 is TGTGCCAGCAGCCTGGAGCTAGCGGTCAACAATGAGCAGTTCTTC.